The source of this T cell receptor (beta chain) is a study of post-analysis software for immune sequencing data (dated by TCRdb to the mid-2010s). General notes on the study: Disease courses on record covered relapsing-remitting, secondary progressive and progressive-relapsing multiple sclerosis, though some patients had no subtype annotation. Patient repertoires were compared against some twelve previously published healthy control repertoires from donors aged about 6 to 26 years. A subset of samples was prepared in parallel using single-end sample barcoding, then pooled and co-amplified after Illumina adapter ligation.

TCR beta repertoires were profiled from peripheral blood of roughly 13 young patients with multiple sclerosis to demonstrate the VDJtools post-analysis software. The patients with multiple sclerosis were children and adolescents between 6 and 15 years of age. Trimming costs V 4 bases and J 0 bases, and their ends lie 13 bases apart. CDR1 and CDR2 are read off the germline V gene as SNHLY and FYNNEI. From its cysteine to its phenylalanine, the CDR3 spans 16 amino acids. Only the CDR3 region is kept as DNA, spanning 48 bases read in frame from base 1. In regard to this clonotype: Its antigen remains unidentified. No per-base quality is available; no much larger clone lies one base away.

Paper-wide results and their limitations: Strong co-clustering of samples prepared in the same batch was shown by direct clustering with F measure, prompting a batch-effect correction. Four or five TRBV segments, including TRBV5-6, TRBV5-1 and TRBV20-1, were significantly more frequent in patients than controls. The multiple sclerosis patient group was slightly younger than the control group. Significantly lower normalized Chao1 diversity was found in multiple sclerosis patients than in controls, suggesting substantial peripheral T-cell clonal expansion.

The receptor library was made with PCR. The instrument given in TCRdb is Illumina HiSeq 2500. Unique molecular identifiers were incorporated into TCR beta cDNA libraries to reduce PCR and sequencing biases. Roughly 0.5 million cDNA molecules were obtained per 1 to 10 million input T cells, so each molecule approximated one T cell. The same protocol used for the earlier healthy control dataset was applied to prepare and sequence the patient libraries. Within a given batch, samples were prepared together, multiplexed and sequenced on the same HiSeq lane. The paper's processing steps were these. MIGEC handled the raw barcoded reads, throwing out single-read molecular identifier groups before consensus assembly and CDR3 extraction. VDJtools was used for post-analysis of the clonotype tables, with diversity normalized by down-sampling every dataset to the smallest sample size. To correct batch-related cross-sample contamination, repertoire overlap clustering matched CDR3 amino acid sequences but not nucleotide sequences. TCRdb passed the public sequencing reads through fastp at Q25 and MiXCR, retaining productive beta sequences. Rows matching on CDR3 protein sequence are summarized as one entry with the most common DNA and genes. The V and J calls were determined by TCRdb, not by the authors. For this sample the table gives hundreds of thousands of distinct CDR3 sequences, of which around 64% were detected only once. Jointly, the top ten make up approximately 11% of the sample.

The TCR sequence derives from a girl aged 2 to 9 with multiple sclerosis. The V gene is TRBV2 and the J gene is TRBJ2-1; too little of a D gene remains to name it. The sample comprised blood. The CDR3 loop reads CASSGFGRSSYNEQFF. The sequenced DNA is TGTGCCAGCAGTGGTTTTGGACGAAGCTCCTACAATGAGCAGTTCTTC. With the portions outside the CDR3 filled from the reference TRBV2 and TRBJ2-1 genes, the complete variable region becomes EPEVTQTPSHQVTQMGQEVILRCVPISNHLYFYWYRQILGQKVEFLVSFYNNEISEKSEIFDDQFSVERPDGSNFTLKIRSTKLEDSAMYFCASSGFGRSSYNEQFFGPGTRLTVL.